The source of this T cell receptor beta chain is a study of blood T cells in healthy people across ages. Overall study: Per two T cells, about one barcoded beta molecule was captured through template switching.

PCR was performed a second time for about 7 to 11 cycles using a sample-barcoded 5' primer and a J-beta primer mix. A template-switch adaptor with 12 random nucleotides tagged each cDNA molecule. MiXCR, applied by TCRdb to the 5' RACE reads, yields one record per CDR3 protein. The sample consists of about 1.6 million distinct CDR3 sequences, roughly a third of them appearing once. Aged about 6 to 95, donors were systemically healthy Caucasians from Russia. For every donor, a draw yielded roughly 10 milliliters of peripheral blood. Source material: blood. The receptor was derived from a woman in her twenties or thirties in good health.

CDR3 bases: TGCAGTGCTAGAGATGGTACTGATAGCGCCCCTGAGCAGTTCTTC. Translated: CSARDGTDSAPEQFF. V usage is TRBV20-1 and J usage is TRBJ2-1; D might be TRBD2 (5 bases). The germline gives CDR1 DFQATT, CDR2 SNEGSKA (reference sequence). CDR3 length: 15 residues. Trimming took 0 bases from V and 9 from J, leaving 18 bases between them.